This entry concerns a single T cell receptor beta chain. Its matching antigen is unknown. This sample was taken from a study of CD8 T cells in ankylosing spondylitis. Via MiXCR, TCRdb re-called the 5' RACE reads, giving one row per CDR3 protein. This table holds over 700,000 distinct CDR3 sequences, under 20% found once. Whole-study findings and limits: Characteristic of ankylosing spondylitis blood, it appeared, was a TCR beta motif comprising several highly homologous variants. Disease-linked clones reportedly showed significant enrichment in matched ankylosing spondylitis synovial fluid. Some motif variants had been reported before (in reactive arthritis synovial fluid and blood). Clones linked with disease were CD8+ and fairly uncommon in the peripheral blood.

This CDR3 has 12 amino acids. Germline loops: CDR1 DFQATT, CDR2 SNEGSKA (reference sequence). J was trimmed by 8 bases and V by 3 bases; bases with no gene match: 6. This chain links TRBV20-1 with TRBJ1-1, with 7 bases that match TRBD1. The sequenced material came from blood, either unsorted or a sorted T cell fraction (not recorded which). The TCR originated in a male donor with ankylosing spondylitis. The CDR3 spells CSASTPGGEAFF. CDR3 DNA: TGCAGTGCTAGCACTCCAGGGGGGGAAGCTTTCTTT.